Below, 29 T cell receptor beta chains from the same sample are listed, as sequenced in a study of technical replicates of blood from a handful of donors. Clones were read by immunoSEQ multiplex PCR, and TCRdb kept only the in-frame ones, dropping some. Here the sample spans roughly 70,000 clones, more than 85% being singletons. Sequences were obtained from PBMCs. All receptors derive from a human donor in good health. Some clones in this sample may be carry-over from other donors' samples.

The chain employs TRBV5-1 and TRBJ2-7; tentative D call: TRBD1 (7 bases). The CDR3 consists of 15 residues. Trimming took 3 bases from V and 2 from J, leaving 15 bases between them. Germline V gives CDR1 SGHRS, CDR2 YFSETQ. In nucleotides, the CDR3 is TGCGCCAGCAGCTGGAGGGACAGTGGAGCCTACGAGCAGTACTTC. This sequence encodes CASSWRDSGAYEQYF.

The CDR3 reads CASNRGSQDTQYF. The CDR3 coding sequence is TGTGCCAGCAATCGGGGAAGTCAGGATACGCAGTATTTT. The V and J genes are TRBV2 and TRBJ2-3; tentatively, D is TRBD2 (5 bases). With 7 bases removed from V and 6 bases from J, the gap between germline ends came to 14 bases. The CDR3 extends over 13 amino acids. CDR1 is SNHLY, CDR2 FYNNEI, per germline.

The chain is built from TRBV5-1 and TRBJ1-3; D is ambiguous. The CDR3 length is 15 residues. Trimming left V 0 bases short and J 0 bases short, with 7 bases between. In germline, CDR1 is SGHRS, CDR2 YFSETQ. The CDR3 coding sequence is TGCGCCAGCAGCTTGGACAGCCACTCTGGAAACACCATATATTTT. This encodes CASSLDSHSGNTIYF. The whole variable domain, remainder taken from reference TRBV5-1 and TRBJ1-3, is KAGVTQTPRYLIKTRGQQVTLSCSPISGHRSVSWYQQTPGQGLQFLFEYFSETQRNKGNFPGRFSGRQFSNSRSEMNVSTLELGDSALYLCASSLDSHSGNTIYFGEGSWLTVV.

V is TRBV18 and J is TRBJ1-2; 10 nucleotides line up with TRBD1. CDR1 KGHSH and CDR2 LQKENI come from the germline V gene. CDR3 size: 14 residues. Trimming removed 3 bases from V and 7 bases from J; junction bases left unmatched: 5. The CDR3 sequence: CASSPDRGVSGYTF. CDR3 in DNA: TGTGCCAGCTCACCGGACAGGGGGGTTAGTGGCTACACCTTC.

The chain links TRBV9 to TRBJ1-5, with unresolved D. V lost 3 bases, J lost 3 bases, and 7 bases lay in between. Germline V gene sequence: CDR1 SGDLS, CDR2 YYNGEE. The CDR3 loop spans 13 amino acids. The CDR3 DNA sequence: TGTGCCAGCAGCGGGGGAGCCAATCAGCCCCAGCATTTT. Encoded protein: CASSGGANQPQHF.

The chain carries TRBV5-4 and TRBJ2-5, with D hard to call. This CDR3 has 14 residues. CDR1 and CDR2 (germline): SGHNT, YYREEE (reference sequence). Deletions cut 3 bases from V and 2 bases from J, with 11 bases between. CDR3 nucleotide sequence: TGTGCCAGCAGCTCCCCGTACAGTCAAGAGACCCAGTACTTC. This sequence encodes CASSSPYSQETQYF.

The rearrangement links TRBV27 to TRBJ2-1; D gene unclear. CDR3 length: 11 amino acids. Looked up from germline, CDR1 is MNHEY and CDR2 is SMNVEV (reference sequence). The V and J ends lost 6 bases and 4 bases respectively, with 4 bases between them. CDR3 bases: TGTGCCAGCAGACTTTACAATGAGCAGTTCTTC. It specifies CASRLYNEQFF.

The chain is built from TRBV9 and TRBJ2-3, with D tentatively TRBD2 (7 bases). Trimming cost V 0 bases and J 0 bases, with 8 bases left between them. There are 15 residues in the CDR3. The V gene's germline CDR1 is SGDLS and CDR2 YYNGEE. The CDR3 bases are TGTGCCAGCAGCGTAGAGGGGGGGAGCACAGATACGCAGTATTTT. It yields the protein CASSVEGGSTDTQYF.

The V call is TRBV5-4, the J call TRBJ2-7; 7 positions agree with TRBD2. Per the germline V gene, CDR1 is SGHNT and CDR2 is YYREEE (reference sequence). This CDR3 region has 15 residues. V trimming: 5 bases; J trimming: 1 base; junction bases outside the gene matches: 9. The CDR3 DNA reads TGTGCCAGCAGTTTTGGGGGGGGAACGTCCTACGAGCAGTACTTC. Translating it yields CASSFGGGTSYEQYF.

CDR3 in amino acids: CASSLNRDTEAFF. CDR3 sequence (DNA): TGTGCCAGCAGTTTAAACAGGGACACTGAAGCTTTCTTT. The chain employs TRBV27 and TRBJ1-1, with D tentatively TRBD1 (6 bases). The CDR3 loop spans 13 amino acids. Trimming left V 2 bases short and J 3 bases short, with 7 bases between. The germline V gene has CDR1 MNHEY and CDR2 SMNVEV (reference sequence).

This clone was counted once. An end of the junction does not agree with germline; a read error may underlie this. V is TRBV5-6 and J is TRBJ1-6; no reliable D call. The CDR3 sequence is 15 residues long. Germline CDR1 reads SGHDT; CDR2 reads YYEEEE. In DNA form, the CDR3 reads TGCGCTGGGAAGGGAGCGGGATTGTCATATTCACCCCTCCACTTT. Protein product: CAGKGAGLSYSPLHF.

The chain is built from TRBV21-1 and TRBJ1-2; the D segment call TRBD1 is taken from the table without a DNA check. TRBV21-1 is reported as a pseudogene. CDR3 length: 13 residues. CDR3 protein: CASSKDKNYGYTF. Written as DNA, the CDR3 is TGTGCCAGCAGCAAAGACAAAAACTATGGCTACACCTTC.

The rearrangement links TRBV4-3 to TRBJ1-1; D is uncertain. V lost 1 base and J 1 base, leaving 7 bases between the germline ends. There are 14 residues in the CDR3. Germline CDR1 reads LGHNA; CDR2 reads YSLEER. The CDR3 DNA reads TGCGCCAGCAGCCAAGTGTACTCGAACACTGAAGCTTTCTTT. This gives the protein CASSQVYSNTEAFF.

CDR3 sequence (DNA): TGTGCCAGCAGCTTATACTCTACAGGGGTCGAAAAACTGTTTTTT. It is translated as CASSLYSTGVEKLFF. The chain couples TRBV7-9 to TRBJ1-4; 7 bases are a match to TRBD1. The CDR3 runs 15 residues. V trimming: 2 bases; J trimming: 8 bases; junction bases outside the gene matches: 8. CDR1 is SEHNR and CDR2 is FQNEAQ in the germline V gene (reference sequence).

The chain has TRBV18 and TRBJ2-7; 11 bases agree with TRBD2. The CDR3 is 20 amino acids. In germline, CDR1 is KGHSH, CDR2 LQKENI. Trimming cost V 2 bases and J 3 bases; bases outside gene matches: 18. The CDR3 bases are TGTGCCAGCTCACCATTTCGTCCGGGACTAGCGGAAAAGAGTAACTACGAGCAGTACTTC. This sequence encodes CASSPFRPGLAEKSNYEQYF. Using reference TRBV18 and TRBJ2-7 for the parts outside the CDR3, the full variable domain is NAGVMQNPRHLVRRRGQEARLRCSPMKGHSHVYWYRQLPEEGLKFMVYLQKENIIDESGMPKERFSAEFPKEGPSILRIQQVVRGDSAAYFCASSPFRPGLAEKSNYEQYFGPGTRLTVT.

The J gene is TRBJ1-1, the V gene TRBV7-8, with D possibly matching TRBD1 (6 bases). V was pared by 4 bases and J by 4 bases, with 10 bases between. Per the germline V gene, CDR1 is SGHVS and CDR2 is FQNEAQ. The CDR3 runs 13 residues. The CDR3 is CASSYREGTEAFF. The CDR3 coding sequence is TGTGCCAGCAGCTACAGGGAGGGCACTGAAGCTTTCTTT.

The rearrangement links TRBV7-2 to TRBJ2-1, with 8 bases fitting TRBD2. The germline gives CDR1 SGHTA, CDR2 FQGNSA. This CDR3 comprises 17 residues. J lost 1 base, V lost 5 bases, and 10 bases had no gene match. This CDR3 reads CASSQPGRASSYNEQFF. DNA of the CDR3: TGTGCCAGCAGCCAGCCCGGGAGGGCCTCTTCCTACAATGAGCAGTTCTTC. Filled out from reference TRBV7-2 and TRBJ2-1, the complete variable domain reads GAGVSQSPSNKVTEKGKDVELRCDPISGHTALYWYRQSLGQGLEFLIYFQGNSAPDKSGLPSDRFSAERTGGSVSTLTIQRTQQEDSAVYLCASSQPGRASSYNEQFFGPGTRLTVL.

The rearrangement uses TRBV15 and TRBJ1-1, with D unclear. Trimming stripped 5 bases from V and 1 base from J, with 11 bases between. The CDR3 is made up of 14 amino acids. The germline gives CDR1 LNHNV, CDR2 YYDKDF (reference sequence). The CDR3 spells CATSGGRENTEAFF. CDR3 sequence (DNA): TGTGCCACCAGCGGAGGACGGGAGAACACTGAAGCTTTCTTT.

This chain links TRBV7-2 with TRBJ2-5; possibly TRBD2 for D (6 bases). The CDR3 spans 14 residues. Trimming stripped 3 bases from V and 5 bases from J, with 13 bases between. Per the germline V gene, CDR1 is SGHTA and CDR2 is FQGNSA. CDR3 sequence: CASSFRDWRETQYF. As DNA, the CDR3 is TGTGCCAGCAGCTTCCGGGACTGGAGGGAGACCCAGTACTTC.

The rearrangement links TRBV7-9 to TRBJ1-1, with 7 nucleotides matching TRBD1. CDR1 is SEHNR and CDR2 is FQNEAQ in the germline V gene (reference sequence). V dropped 5 bases and J dropped 0; count of bases not matched to a gene: 3. This CDR3 has 14 amino acids. The CDR3 nucleotides are TGTGCCAGCAGCCAACAGGGGATGAACACTGAAGCTTTCTTT. Its translation is CASSQQGMNTEAFF.

The chain carries TRBV7-8 and TRBJ1-4; D may be TRBD1 (5 bases). CDR1 is SGHVS, CDR2 FQNEAQ, per germline. The length of the CDR3 is 17 residues. V lost 1 base, J lost 8 bases, and 20 bases lay in between. The CDR3 here is CASSLESGRGPGEKLFF. The CDR3 coding sequence is TGTGCCAGCAGCTTAGAGAGTGGGAGGGGACCGGGCGAAAAACTGTTTTTT. Full variable domain (rest looked up from reference TRBV7-8 and TRBJ1-4): GAGVSQSPRYKVAKRGQDVALRCDPISGHVSLFWYQQALGQGPEFLTYFQNEAQLDKSGLPSDRFFAERPEGSVSTLKIQRTQQEDSAVYLCASSLESGRGPGEKLFFGSGTQLSVL.

The chain has TRBV10-3 and TRBJ1-6, with D uncertain. Germline V gene sequence: CDR1 ENHRY, CDR2 SYGVKD. With 0 bases removed from V and 9 bases from J, the gap between germline ends came to 15 bases. The length of the CDR3 is 16 residues. The CDR3 spells CAISESLSTAGSPLHF. Written as DNA, the CDR3 is TGTGCCATCAGTGAGTCCTTATCTACAGCTGGTTCACCCCTCCACTTT.

This sequence joins TRBV4-3 and TRBJ2-7; unclear D gene. The CDR3 contains 15 residues. The germline V gene has CDR1 LGHNA and CDR2 YSLEER. Deletions cut 0 bases from V and 2 bases from J, with 11 bases between. CDR3 sequence reads: CASSQDYTGAYEQYF. Written as DNA, the CDR3 is TGCGCCAGCAGCCAAGATTATACGGGTGCCTACGAGCAGTACTTC.

This clone appeared once. This chain joins TRBV5-1 and TRBJ2-1, with 8 bases fitting TRBD2. CDR1 is SGHRS and CDR2 is YFSETQ in the germline V gene. The CDR3 runs 14 residues. V shed 4 bases and J 6 bases; nucleotides not matched to a gene: 6. The CDR3 DNA is TGCGCCAGCAGCCCCGGACTAGCTACCAATGAGCAGTTCTTC. Its protein is CASSPGLATNEQFF.

This sequence joins TRBV7-9 and TRBJ2-3; perhaps TRBD1 as D (7 bases). This CDR3 has 16 amino acids. Between the trimmed V and J ends, which lost 3 bases and 0 bases, there was a span of 13 bases. Looked up from germline, CDR1 is SEHNR and CDR2 is FQNEAQ (reference sequence). CDR3 in amino acids: CASSFGRQGSTDTQYF. The CDR3, as DNA: TGTGCCAGCAGCTTCGGGAGACAGGGTAGCACAGATACGCAGTATTTT.

CDR3 nucleotide sequence: TGTGCCAGCAGTTTACCGGGGTCTAGTGTAGATACGCAGTATTTT. This translates into CASSLPGSSVDTQYF. J is TRBJ2-3 and V is TRBV27; D may be TRBD2 (5 bases). Trimming took off 2 bases at V and 5 bases at J, with 14 bases between the two ends. The CDR3 spans 15 residues. The V gene's germline CDR1 is MNHEY and CDR2 SMNVEV (reference sequence).

The chain joins TRBV23-1 to TRBJ2-3; TRBD2 matches at 11 bases. TRBV23-1 counts as an open reading frame of uncertain function. The CDR3 covers 17 residues. The CDR3 coding sequence is TGCGCACGAAACCCGATCAGCCTAGCGGGGGGATCAGATACGCAGTATTTT. Translated, it gives CARNPISLAGGSDTQYF.

V usage is TRBV7-2 and J usage is TRBJ2-1; TRBD2 matches 13 bases. V trimming: 1 base; J trimming: 1 base; junction bases outside the gene matches: 1. CDR1 is SGHTA and CDR2 is FQGNSA in the germline V gene. The CDR3 runs to 17 residues. CDR3 residues: CASSLGTSGSSYNEQFF. DNA for the CDR3: TGTGCCAGCAGCTTAGGGACTAGCGGGAGTTCCTACAATGAGCAGTTCTTC.

The chain combines TRBV7-2 with TRBJ1-6; no reliable D call. V was shortened by 2 bases and J by 9 bases, with 8 bases between the two germline ends. The CDR3 sequence is 13 residues long. Germline lookup yields CDR1 SGHTA and CDR2 FQGNSA. As DNA, the CDR3 is TGTGCCAGCAGCTTAACTCCCATTTCACCCCTCCACTTT. Translated, it gives CASSLTPISPLHF.